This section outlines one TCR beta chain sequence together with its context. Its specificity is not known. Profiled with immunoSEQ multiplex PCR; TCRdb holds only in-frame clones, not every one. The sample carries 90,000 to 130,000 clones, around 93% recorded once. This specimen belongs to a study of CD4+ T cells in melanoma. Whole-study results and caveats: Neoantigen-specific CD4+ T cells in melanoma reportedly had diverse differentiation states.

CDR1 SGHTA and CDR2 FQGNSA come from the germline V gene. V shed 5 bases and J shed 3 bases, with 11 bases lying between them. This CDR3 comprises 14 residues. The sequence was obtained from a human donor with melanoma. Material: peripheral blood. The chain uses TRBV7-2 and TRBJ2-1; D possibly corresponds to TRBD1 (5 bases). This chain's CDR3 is CASSAARGYNEQFF. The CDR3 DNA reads TGTGCCAGCAGCGCGGCTAGGGGCTACAATGAGCAGTTCTTC.